This T cell receptor beta chain was profiled in a study of T cells after posttransplantation cyclophosphamide. Controls had myeloablative marrow grafts with methotrexate and calcineurin inhibitor, sampled at 1 year. Regarding the study as a whole: Recipient CMV seropositivity and CMV reactivation strongly tracked TRB clonality. Tissue-infiltrating T cells from skin or gut overlapped little with blood T cells.

Per the germline V gene, CDR1 is LGHNA and CDR2 is YSLEER. V trimming: 1 base; J trimming: 2 bases; junction bases outside the gene matches: 6. The CDR3 contains 16 residues. Of note for this clone: Its antigen remains unknown.

Assay: immunoSEQ multiplex PCR; the TCRdb copy retains only in-frame clones and omits some. The sample yields roughly 10,000 clones, around 92% seen once. The TCR comes from a male patient between 45 and 60 years old who received an allogeneic stem cell transplant from an unrelated donor, was CMV-positive, and had chronic GVHD only. Some T cells here may be from the graft donor. Sequenced here: PBMCs, sampled around 440 days after allogeneic stem cell transplant with calcineurin inhibitor and methotrexate. The gene calls are TRBV4-3 and TRBJ2-7, with 9 bases that match TRBD1. The chain's CDR3 is CASSQAPGTGPYEQYF. For the CDR3, the DNA is TGCGCCAGCAGCCAAGCCCCCGGGACAGGGCCCTACGAGCAGTACTTC.